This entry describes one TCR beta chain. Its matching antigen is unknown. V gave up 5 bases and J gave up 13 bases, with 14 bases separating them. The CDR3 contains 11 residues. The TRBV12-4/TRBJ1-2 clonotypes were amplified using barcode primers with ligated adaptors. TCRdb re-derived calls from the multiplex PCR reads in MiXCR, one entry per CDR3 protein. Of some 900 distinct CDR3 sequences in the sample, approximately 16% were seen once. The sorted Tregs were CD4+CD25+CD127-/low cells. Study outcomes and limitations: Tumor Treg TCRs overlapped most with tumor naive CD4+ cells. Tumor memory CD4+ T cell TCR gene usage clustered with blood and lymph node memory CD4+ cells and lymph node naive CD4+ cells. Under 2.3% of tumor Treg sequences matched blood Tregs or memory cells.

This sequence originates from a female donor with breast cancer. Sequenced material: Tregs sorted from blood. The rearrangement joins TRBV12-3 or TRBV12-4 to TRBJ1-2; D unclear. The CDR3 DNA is TGTGCCAGCAGTCCCGCGTCTGCCTCCACCTTC. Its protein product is CASSPASASTF.